A single sample gave rise to the 30 T cell receptor beta chains below, sequenced in a study of early stage breast cancer tumors. Sequencing was performed with immunoSEQ multiplex PCR; in TCRdb, only in-frame clones are kept and a portion is missing. Here the sample spans approximately 70,000 clones, 75% to 90% being singletons. The sequencing input was blood. The source of these receptors is a person aged 35-49 years with breast cancer.

This chain uses TRBV7-3 with TRBJ2-5; TRBD2 aligns across 8 bases. CDR1 is SGHTA and CDR2 is FQGTGA in the germline V gene. This CDR3 has 14 amino acids. The V and J ends lost 2 bases and 5 bases, in that order; junction bases with no gene match: 4. For the CDR3, the DNA is TGTGCCAGCAGCTTATCCGGGAGGGGTGAGACCCAGTACTTC. Translated: CASSLSGRGETQYF.

The chain carries TRBV5-1 and TRBJ2-5; D perhaps matches TRBD2 (6 bases). This CDR3 is built from 18 residues. Trimming shortened V by 1 base and J by 1 base, and 20 bases separated the two germline ends. Germline V CDR1 and CDR2: SGHRS, YFSETQ. CDR3 nucleotide sequence: TGCGCCAGCAGCTTGAATCCTGGGGCTAGCGTACTCCAAGAGACCCAGTACTTC. Translated, it gives CASSLNPGASVLQETQYF.

This rearrangement joins TRBV27 to TRBJ2-7, with a possible D match to TRBD1 (6 bases). Germline CDR1 MNHEY, CDR2 SMNVEV (reference sequence). V was shortened by 3 bases and J by 2 bases, with 14 bases between the two germline ends. The CDR3 length is 15 residues. The CDR3, as DNA: TGTGCCAGCAGTTTTATGGGGACACGCACCTACGAGCAGTACTTC. It translates to CASSFMGTRTYEQYF.

The genes are TRBV12-5 and TRBJ1-5; D gene unclear. The CDR3 is 14 residues long. The V gene lost 2 bases and the J gene lost 1 base, with 6 bases spanning the gap. Germline loops: CDR1 LGHNT, CDR2 FRNRAP. The CDR3: CASGLWGSNQPQHF. In DNA, the CDR3 is TGTGCTAGTGGTTTGTGGGGAAGCAATCAGCCCCAGCATTTT.

The chain couples TRBV6-5 to TRBJ1-2, with 8 bases fitting TRBD1. The V and J ends lost 6 bases and 6 bases, in that order; junction bases with no gene match: 12. Germline V CDR1 and CDR2: MNHEY, SVGAGI. The CDR3 extends over 15 amino acids. CDR3 protein: CASSTTGAGLNGYTF. In nucleotides, the CDR3 is TGTGCCAGCAGCACGACAGGGGCGGGCCTCAATGGCTACACCTTC.

This clone was detected a few times. DNA for the CDR3: TGTGCCAGCAGTGAAAACAGGGGTGGCGGCTACACCTTC. Its protein product is CASSENRGGGYTF. The chain recombines TRBV2 with TRBJ1-2; 7 bases are a match to TRBD1. With 2 bases clipped from V and 8 bases from J, the junction kept 5 bases outside the gene matches. There are 13 residues in the CDR3. CDR1 and CDR2 from the germline V gene are SNHLY and FYNNEI.

Only a few counts were recorded for this clone. This sequence joins TRBV7-9 and TRBJ1-4; D gene ambiguous. V was cut by 1 base and J by 9 bases, with 9 bases left in between. The CDR3 loop spans 13 amino acids. Germline V lookup: CDR1 SEHNR, CDR2 FQNEAQ (reference sequence). The CDR3 coding sequence is TGTGCCAGCAGCTTAGGGGATGGAAAAAAACTGTTTTTT. Its protein is CASSLGDGKKLFF.

This chain uses TRBV18 with TRBJ2-2; D unresolved. V was clipped by 6 bases and J by 5 bases, with 16 bases between them. From germline, CDR1 is KGHSH and CDR2 LQKENI. The CDR3 contains 15 residues. CDR3 DNA: TGTGCCAGCTCTCCCAAGCCTCTACGGACCGGGGAGCTGTTTTTT. Encoded protein: CASSPKPLRTGELFF.

V gene TRBV7-3 combines with J gene TRBJ2-1; no reliable D call. The CDR3 sequence is 16 residues long. Germline V gene lookup returns CDR1 SGHTA and CDR2 FQGTGA. The V gene lost 5 bases and the J gene lost 4 bases, with 18 bases spanning the gap. The CDR3 reads CASSRGVASGYNEQFF. CDR3 nucleotide sequence: TGTGCCAGCAGCCGTGGCGTTGCCTCTGGATACAATGAGCAGTTCTTC.

This sequence joins TRBV19 and TRBJ2-5; tentatively, D is TRBD2 (6 bases). The V gene's germline CDR1 is LNHDA and CDR2 SQIVND (reference sequence). This CDR3 contains 16 residues. V was cut by 4 bases and J by 2 bases, with 17 bases left in between. The CDR3 DNA is TGTGCCAGTAGTACCCGGACGGGGGACTTACAAGAGACCCAGTACTTC. The encoded protein is CASSTRTGDLQETQYF.

DNA for the CDR3: TGTGCCAGCAGCAGTTCGGGACAGGGAAATGAAAAACTGTTTTTT. Translating gives CASSSSGQGNEKLFF. The chain combines TRBV11-2 with TRBJ1-4; 9 bases line up with TRBD1. With 5 bases clipped from V and 5 bases from J, the junction kept 6 bases outside the gene matches. The CDR3 is 15 amino acids. Germline loops: CDR1 SGHAT, CDR2 FQNNGV.

The chain employs TRBV27 and TRBJ1-2; 7 bases agree with TRBD1. This CDR3 region has 17 residues. Unmatched junction bases numbered 12, after V lost 0 bases and J lost 5 bases. Germline V gene sequence: CDR1 MNHEY, CDR2 SMNVEV (reference sequence). In nucleotides, the CDR3 is TGTGCCAGCAGTTTATCCCAAAGACAGGGAACGAAATATGGCTACACCTTC. This encodes CASSLSQRQGTKYGYTF.

The V gene is TRBV5-8, the J gene TRBJ2-7; 7 bases match TRBD1. Germline V CDR1 and CDR2: SGHTS, YDEGEE. Unmatched junction bases numbered 5, after V lost 2 bases and J lost 3 bases. The length of the CDR3 is 14 residues. The CDR3, as DNA: TGTGCCAGCAGCTTAGGGGACAGAATCTACGAGCAGTACTTC. This sequence encodes CASSLGDRIYEQYF.

V and J are TRBV28 and TRBJ1-2, with D unresolved. The CDR3 has 12 amino acids. Germline V CDR1 and CDR2: MDHEN, SYDVKM. V gave up 2 bases and J gave up 6 bases, with 7 bases separating them. The CDR3 nucleotides read TGTGCCAGCAGTTTACGAGAAAATGGCTACACCTTC. Translated: CASSLRENGYTF.

The V and J genes are TRBV5-1 and TRBJ2-1; no clear D gene. Trimming left V 0 bases short and J 5 bases short, with 12 bases between. The CDR3 spans 15 residues. CDR1 SGHRS and CDR2 YFSETQ come from the germline V gene. The CDR3 nucleotides are TGCGCCAGCAGCTTGGGGCGGCAGCGCAACAATGAGCAGTTCTTC. Its protein product is CASSLGRQRNNEQFF. Combining the CDR3 with reference TRBV5-1 and TRBJ2-1 gives the whole variable domain KAGVTQTPRYLIKTRGQQVTLSCSPISGHRSVSWYQQTPGQGLQFLFEYFSETQRNKGNFPGRFSGRQFSNSRSEMNVSTLELGDSALYLCASSLGRQRNNEQFFGPGTRLTVL.

The chain employs TRBV9 and TRBJ2-7, with 8 bases fitting TRBD2. Losses at the gene ends were 5 bases for V and 0 bases for J; bases not matched to a gene: 19. The V gene's germline CDR1 is SGDLS and CDR2 YYNGEE. This CDR3 contains 19 residues. The CDR3: CASRAGTSIICGYSYEQYF. CDR3 nucleotide sequence: TGTGCCAGCAGAGCCGGGACTAGTATTATTTGTGGCTACTCCTACGAGCAGTACTTC.

The chain couples TRBV5-6 to TRBJ2-7, with 10 positions matching TRBD2. Trimming took 4 bases from V and 2 from J; bases not matched to a gene: 3. The CDR3 has 14 residues. The germline V gene has CDR1 SGHDT and CDR2 YYEEEE. This CDR3 is CASSRTSGPYEQYF. CDR3 nucleotide sequence: TGTGCCAGCAGCCGGACTAGCGGCCCCTACGAGCAGTACTTC.

The chain joins TRBV18 to TRBJ1-1; 7 bases fit TRBD1. V lost 2 bases to trimming and J lost 0 bases; unmatched junction nucleotides: 6. The length of the CDR3 is 16 residues. CDR1 and CDR2 (germline): KGHSH, LQKENI. This CDR3 reads CASSPISGQLNTEAFF. In DNA form, the CDR3 reads TGTGCCAGCTCACCAATCTCGGGACAGCTGAACACTGAAGCTTTCTTT.

The chain couples TRBV15 to TRBJ2-2; D may be TRBD1 (5 bases). V was clipped by 0 bases and J by 6 bases, with 17 bases between them. CDR1 LNHNV and CDR2 YYDKDF come from the germline V gene (reference sequence). This CDR3 has 17 residues. The CDR3 protein is CATSRDRPGRLSGELFF. CDR3 sequence (DNA): TGTGCCACCAGCAGAGATCGGCCAGGGCGGTTATCCGGGGAGCTGTTTTTT.

CDR3 residues: CASSFRVNNEQFF. In DNA, the CDR3 is TGTGCCAGCAGCTTCCGGGTCAACAATGAGCAGTTCTTC. The V call is TRBV5-5, the J call TRBJ2-1; D is unresolved. The germline V gene has CDR1 SGHKS and CDR2 YYEKEE (reference sequence). This CDR3 is built from 13 residues. Between the trimmed V and J ends, which lost 2 bases and 5 bases, there was a span of 8 bases.

The chain uses TRBV5-4 and TRBJ1-3; maybe TRBD1 (5 bases). The CDR3 has 18 amino acids. Germline assignment: CDR1 SGHNT and CDR2 YYREEE (reference sequence). V was shortened by 0 bases and J by 0 bases, with 16 bases between the two germline ends. This CDR3 reads CASSLGSRTHSSGNTIYF. The CDR3 nucleotides read TGTGCCAGCAGCTTGGGAAGTCGGACACACAGCTCTGGAAACACCATATATTTT.

The rearrangement links TRBV27 to TRBJ2-5, with 16 bases fitting TRBD2. CDR3 length: 16 amino acids. Trimming took 6 bases from V and 6 from J; bases not matched to a gene: 7. Germline CDR1 is MNHEY and CDR2 is SMNVEV (reference sequence). The CDR3 loop is CASRRGTSGREKTQYF. DNA for the CDR3: TGTGCCAGCAGGAGGGGGACTAGCGGGAGGGAGAAGACCCAGTACTTC.

This clone was seen only once. CDR3 loop: CASSLNGDGTQYF. The CDR3 DNA is TGTGCCAGCAGTCTAAACGGGGACGGGACCCAGTACTTC. The V call is TRBV27, the J call TRBJ2-5; D tentatively reads TRBD1 or TRBD2 (5 bases each). Germline V gene sequence: CDR1 MNHEY, CDR2 SMNVEV (reference sequence). This CDR3 comprises 13 residues. V was cut by 5 bases and J by 7 bases, with 14 bases left in between.

The J gene is TRBJ1-1, the V gene TRBV19; 10 positions agree with TRBD1. The trim removed 6 bases at V and 0 bases at J, leaving 7 bases unmatched. The germline V gene encodes CDR1 LNHDA and CDR2 SQIVND (reference sequence). The CDR3 loop spans 16 amino acids. The CDR3 loop is CASRITGQGMNTEAFF. Here the CDR3 DNA reads TGTGCCAGTAGAATAACGGGACAGGGGATGAACACTGAAGCTTTCTTT. Using reference TRBV19 and TRBJ1-1 for the parts outside the CDR3, the full variable domain is DGGITQSPKYLFRKEGQNVTLSCEQNLNHDAMYWYRQDPGQGLRLIYYSQIVNDFQKGDIAEGYSVSREKKESFPLTVTSAQKNPTAFYLCASRITGQGMNTEAFFGQGTRLTVV.

This rearrangement joins TRBV11-2 to TRBJ2-1; D not resolved. The germline V and J ends were trimmed by 3 bases and 4 bases, with 10 bases remaining between them. This CDR3 is built from 14 residues. CDR1 and CDR2 from the germline V gene are SGHAT and FQNNGV. The CDR3 is CASSFSTSYNEQFF. CDR3 DNA sequence: TGTGCCAGCAGCTTCTCGACATCGTACAATGAGCAGTTCTTC.

This chain joins TRBV11-3 and TRBJ2-1, with D perhaps matching TRBD2 (5 bases). Germline lookup yields CDR1 SGHNT and CDR2 YENEEA. V was trimmed by 3 bases and J by 6 bases, leaving 12 bases between them. The CDR3 sequence is 14 residues long. CDR3 sequence reads: CASSLGLAGNEQFF. In nucleotides, the CDR3 is TGTGCCAGCAGCTTGGGTCTAGCAGGCAATGAGCAGTTCTTC.

The count of this clone is one. V and J are TRBV28 and TRBJ2-3; D may be TRBD2 (6 bases). The V end was cut by 10 bases, the J end by 0 bases, with 14 bases between. The CDR3 length is 14 residues. CDR1 MDHEN and CDR2 SYDVKM come from the germline V gene. CDR3 nucleotides: TGTGCCACCAAACCCGGGACTAGCACAGATACGCAGTATTTT. Protein sequence: CATKPGTSTDTQYF.

The sample holds a few counts of this clone. The chain joins TRBV28 to TRBJ1-5; D possibly corresponds to TRBD1 (6 bases). This CDR3 comprises 13 residues. Trimming shortened V by 6 bases and J by 12 bases, and 18 bases separated the two germline ends. Germline V gene data show CDR1 as MDHEN and CDR2 as SYDVKM. In nucleotides, the CDR3 is TGTGCCAGCAGCCGCCGTCTAACAGGGAACCAGCATTTT. This codes for CASSRRLTGNQHF.

V is TRBV19 and J is TRBJ1-1, with 7 bases matching TRBD1. Per germline, CDR1 LNHDA and CDR2 SQIVND (reference sequence). This CDR3 comprises 15 residues. The V and J ends lost 5 bases and 0 bases, in that order; junction bases with no gene match: 6. The CDR3 loop is CASSPGTAMNTEAFF. CDR3 coding DNA: TGTGCCAGTAGTCCTGGGACAGCCATGAACACTGAAGCTTTCTTT.

The chain uses TRBV27 and TRBJ1-1; D gene uncertain. Deletions cut 6 bases from V and 11 bases from J, with 16 bases between. There are 12 residues in the CDR3. Germline loops: CDR1 MNHEY, CDR2 SMNVEV (reference sequence). This CDR3 is CASRTGSRRAFF. The CDR3, as DNA: TGTGCCAGCAGAACCGGGTCCCGGCGGGCTTTCTTT.